Listed here are 26 T cell receptor beta chains from one sample, sequenced in a study of T-cell reconstitution after alpha-beta-depleted transplantation in children. Unique molecular identifiers were used to barcode this TCRbeta library. Using its own MiXCR run on the PCR reads, TCRdb lists one record per CDR3 protein. Of 500,000 or so distinct CDR3 sequences listed, approximately 29% are singletons. Specimen: PBMCs from the stem cell graft donor, collected from the stem cell graft. The receptors shown here come from a human donor who donated a stem cell graft to a child with aplastic anemia.

The J gene is TRBJ2-4, the V gene TRBV7-2; D gene unclear. V lost 5 bases, J lost 2 bases, and 16 bases lay in between. CDR1 SGHTA and CDR2 FQGNSA come from the germline V gene. CDR3 length: 16 residues. The CDR3: CASSPPSSFSKNIQYF. The CDR3 nucleotides read TGTGCCAGCAGCCCCCCCTCATCCTTTTCCAAAAACATTCAGTACTTC. The variable domain in full, completed from reference TRBV7-2 and TRBJ2-4, reads GAGVSQSPSNKVTEKGKDVELRCDPISGHTALYWYRQSLGQGLEFLIYFQGNSAPDKSGLPSDRFSAERTGGSVSTLTIQRTQQEDSAVYLCASSPPSSFSKNIQYFGAGTRLSVL.

The gene calls are TRBV27 and TRBJ2-1, with a weak D call TRBD2 (6 bases). Germline V gives CDR1 MNHEY, CDR2 SMNVEV (reference sequence). Deletions cut 4 bases from V and 3 bases from J, with 13 bases between. This CDR3 contains 15 residues. Here the CDR3 reads CASSSHRLGYNEQFF. CDR3 bases: TGTGCCAGCAGTTCCCACAGACTAGGCTACAATGAGCAGTTCTTC.

This clonotype was seen just once. This chain joins TRBV7-2 and TRBJ2-3; D is possibly TRBD1 (5 bases). Germline CDR1 reads SGHTA; CDR2 reads FQGNSA. Between the trimmed V and J ends, which lost 5 bases and 0 bases, there was a span of 15 bases. This CDR3 is 16 amino acids long. This chain's CDR3 is CASSPGSRASTDTQYF. CDR3 nucleotides: TGTGCCAGCAGCCCAGGGTCCCGTGCTAGCACAGATACGCAGTATTTT.

The chain uses TRBV5-1 and TRBJ2-5, with D possibly TRBD1 on 5 matching bases. In germline, CDR1 is SGHRS, CDR2 YFSETQ. The CDR3 is 16 residues long. Between the trimmed V and J ends, which lost 1 base and 4 bases, there was a span of 17 bases. CDR3 in amino acids: CASSLRGWEGRETQYF. CDR3 nucleotide sequence: TGCGCCAGCAGCTTGAGGGGCTGGGAAGGCCGAGAGACCCAGTACTTC.

This clonotype has more than one count but fewer than ten. The chain uses TRBV20-1 and TRBJ1-5; D is perhaps TRBD1 (5 bases). The germline CDR1 and CDR2 sequences are DFQATT and SNEGSKA (reference sequence). Trimming removed 6 bases at V and 8 bases at J, with 23 bases between. This CDR3 is 15 amino acids long. The CDR3 region is CSAREGPAGEEPQHF. The CDR3 DNA reads TGCAGTGCCCGAGAGGGGCCCGCCGGGGAGGAGCCCCAGCATTTT.

The chain couples TRBV4-3 to TRBJ2-1; D perhaps matches TRBD2 (5 bases). V shed 4 bases and J shed 7 bases, with 17 bases lying between them. Germline assignment: CDR1 LGHNA and CDR2 YSLEER. The CDR3 sequence is 15 residues long. CDR3 protein: CASSRRRNTGNEQFF. Here the CDR3 DNA reads TGCGCCAGCAGCCGAAGAAGGAACACGGGGAATGAGCAGTTCTTC.

This sequence joins TRBV27 and TRBJ1-1; 10 nucleotides line up with TRBD1. CDR1 MNHEY and CDR2 SMNVEV come from the germline V gene (reference sequence). With 4 bases clipped from V and 3 bases from J, the junction kept 8 bases outside the gene matches. This CDR3 spans 16 amino acids. The CDR3 DNA is TGTGCCAGCAGTTCCCCGACCGGGACAGGGGACACTGAAGCTTTCTTT. It yields the protein CASSSPTGTGDTEAFF.

This clonotype was observed a handful of times. The chain employs TRBV15 and TRBJ2-2; 7 bases agree with TRBD1. The trim removed 0 bases at V and 4 bases at J, leaving 8 bases unmatched. CDR3 length equals 17 residues. Germline loops: CDR1 LNHNV, CDR2 YYDKDF (reference sequence). CDR3 in amino acids: CATSRDKGAVRTGELFF. CDR3 coding DNA: TGTGCCACCAGCAGAGACAAGGGGGCAGTCCGCACCGGGGAGCTGTTTTTT.

This clonotype was counted between two and nine times. This chain connects TRBV6-1 to TRBJ1-1; 8 positions match TRBD1. This CDR3 is 14 amino acids long. Germline CDR1 is MNHNS and CDR2 is SASEGT. Trimming at V came to 8 bases and at J to 2 bases, leaving 7 bases not matched to a gene. In DNA, the CDR3 is TGTGCCAGCCGCTCTGGGACAGGAAACACTGAAGCTTTCTTT. This sequence encodes CASRSGTGNTEAFF.

This chain uses TRBV15 with TRBJ1-2; D is uncertain. Trimming took 3 bases from V and 4 from J, leaving 12 bases between them. The CDR3 consists of 14 residues. CDR1 is LNHNV, CDR2 YYDKDF, per germline (reference sequence). CDR3 loop: CATSSHNGPYGYTF. In DNA form, the CDR3 reads TGTGCCACCAGCAGCCACAATGGGCCCTATGGCTACACCTTC. The full variable domain, with the rest looked up from reference TRBV15 and TRBJ1-2, is DAMVIQNPRYQVTQFGKPVTLSCSQTLNHNVMYWYQQKSSQAPKLLFHYYDKDFNNEADTPDNFQSRRPNTSFCFLDIRSPGLGDTAMYLCATSSHNGPYGYTFGSGTRLTVV.

The gene calls are TRBV20-1 and TRBJ1-2; D perhaps matches TRBD1 (5 bases). The ends were cut back, 5 bases at V and 3 bases at J, with 22 bases in the middle. CDR3 size: 16 residues. CDR1 is DFQATT and CDR2 is SNEGSKA in the germline V gene (reference sequence). The DNA for the CDR3 is TGCAGTGCTCGGTCCTATGGGACGACGAATTACTATGGCTACACCTTC. As protein: CSARSYGTTNYYGYTF.

The rearrangement uses TRBV12-3 or TRBV12-4 and TRBJ2-5; 9 positions agree with TRBD1. After removal of 1 base from V and 5 bases from J, the junction contained 5 bases not matched to a gene. The CDR3 loop spans 15 amino acids. The CDR3 DNA is TGTGCCAGCAGTTTAGGCCGGGACAGGGCTGAGACCCAGTACTTC. It codes for CASSLGRDRAETQYF.

This chain connects TRBV29-1 to TRBJ2-1; the match to TRBD2 covers 7 bases. The CDR3 runs 13 residues. V lost 4 bases, J lost 4 bases, and 4 bases stayed unmatched. Germline lookup yields CDR1 SQVTM and CDR2 ANQGSEA. The CDR3 region is CSVVQGGYNEQFF. In DNA form, the CDR3 reads TGCAGCGTTGTTCAGGGAGGGTACAATGAGCAGTTCTTC.

This clonotype is a singleton in its sample. V gene TRBV18 combines with J gene TRBJ1-4, with unresolved D. The CDR3 totals 13 residues. Trimming took 2 bases from V and 5 from J, leaving 6 bases between them. Germline CDR1 KGHSH, CDR2 LQKENI. The CDR3 bases are TGTGCCAGCTCACCAGACGTAAATGAAAAACTGTTTTTT. Translated, it gives CASSPDVNEKLFF.

The gene calls are TRBV12-3 or TRBV12-4 and TRBJ2-5; TRBD2 matches 9 bases. CDR3 length: 14 amino acids. J gave up 4 bases and V 8 bases, and 8 bases lay outside the gene matches. The CDR3 here is CASQVAGARETQYF. In DNA form, the CDR3 reads TGTGCCAGCCAAGTAGCGGGAGCGCGAGAGACCCAGTACTTC.

This sequence joins TRBV29-1 and TRBJ2-4, with D possibly called TRBD1 or TRBD2 (7 bases each). The germline V and J ends were trimmed by 7 bases and 2 bases, with 18 bases remaining between them. Germline loops: CDR1 SQVTM, CDR2 ANQGSEA. The length of the CDR3 is 15 residues. CDR3 bases: TGCAGCGGGCTGGGGAGGGGGCAATCCAAAAACATTCAGTACTTC. Its protein is CSGLGRGQSKNIQYF.

The chain uses TRBV5-5 and TRBJ2-5, with D possibly being TRBD1 or TRBD2 (5 bases each). V shed 4 bases and J shed 2 bases, with 18 bases lying between them. The CDR3 loop spans 16 amino acids. In germline, CDR1 is SGHKS, CDR2 YYEKEE (reference sequence). CDR3 in amino acids: CASSPGTRAGQETQYF. DNA of the CDR3: TGTGCCAGCAGCCCTGGGACGCGCGCCGGACAAGAGACCCAGTACTTC.

This chain connects TRBV9 to TRBJ1-3; TRBD1 might be the D (5 bases). The CDR3 is 15 residues long. Germline V gene data show CDR1 as SGDLS and CDR2 as YYNGEE. Trimming took off 3 bases at V and 4 bases at J, with 14 bases between the two ends. The CDR3 spells CASSGGDGLGNTIYF. The CDR3 bases are TGTGCCAGCAGCGGTGGGGACGGTTTAGGAAACACCATATATTTT. Variable domain in full (rest from reference TRBV9 and TRBJ1-3): DSGVTQTPKHLITATGQRVTLRCSPRSGDLSVYWYQQSLDQGLQFLIQYYNGEERAKGNILERFSAQQFPDLHSELNLSSLELGDSALYFCASSGGDGLGNTIYFGEGSWLTVV.

The chain links TRBV7-8 to TRBJ2-5; no definite D call. V was trimmed by 7 bases and J by 5 bases, leaving 20 bases between them. This CDR3 is 15 amino acids long. Germline loops: CDR1 SGHVS, CDR2 FQNEAQ. For the CDR3, the DNA is TGTGCCAGCACCAGAAACATAGCTGGGCGCGAGACCCAGTACTTC. It codes for CASTRNIAGRETQYF.

The chain is built from TRBV10-3 and TRBJ2-5; a weak D match, TRBD2 (5 bases). Looked up from germline, CDR1 is ENHRY and CDR2 is SYGVKD. CDR3 length equals 16 residues. The V end lost 3 bases, the J end lost 4 bases, and 18 bases lay between the germline ends. The CDR3: CAISEEVGERGETQYF. Here the CDR3 DNA reads TGTGCCATCAGTGAAGAGGTGGGAGAAAGAGGAGAGACCCAGTACTTC.

This clonotype was picked up a small number of times. This rearrangement joins TRBV20-1 to TRBJ2-3, with D uncertain. The CDR3 spans 13 residues. The germline gives CDR1 DFQATT, CDR2 SNEGSKA (reference sequence). The germline V and J ends were trimmed by 5 bases and 2 bases, with 11 bases remaining between them. CDR3 in DNA: TGCAGTGCTTCTCCCGGGCCCACAGATACGCAGTATTTT. Residues: CSASPGPTDTQYF.

This clonotype was counted a few times. V gene TRBV12-3 or TRBV12-4 combines with J gene TRBJ2-5, with TRBD2 as a possible D gene (5 bases). The CDR3 is 13 residues long. V lost 5 bases to trimming and J lost 5 bases, with 12 bases between them. The CDR3 DNA is TGTGCCAGCAGTCCCGAGTCGGGGGAGACCCAGTACTTC. It yields the protein CASSPESGETQYF.

J is TRBJ2-5 and V is TRBV6-1; D is perhaps TRBD1 (7 bases). V was cut by 4 bases and J by 5 bases, with 14 bases left in between. This CDR3 is 14 amino acids long. Germline V gene lookup returns CDR1 MNHNS and CDR2 SASEGT. In nucleotides, the CDR3 is TGTGCCAGCAGTGGAACACAGGGGAGGGAGACCCAGTACTTC. Its protein is CASSGTQGRETQYF.

This chain links TRBV27 with TRBJ1-2, with TRBD1 matching 7 bases. The junction had 10 bases not matched to a gene; V was cut back by 6 bases and J by 9 bases. CDR1 is MNHEY, CDR2 SMNVEV, per germline (reference sequence). This CDR3 spans 13 amino acids. The CDR3: CASSQGQPVRYTF. The CDR3 DNA reads as TGTGCCAGCAGCCAGGGACAGCCGGTACGCTACACCTTC.

This clonotype was seen a few times. The rearrangement joins TRBV6-5 to TRBJ2-3, with 13 bases identical to TRBD2. The CDR3 length is 17 residues. Germline CDR1 reads MNHEY; CDR2 reads SVGAGI. The V segment lost 2 bases and the J segment 3 bases; nucleotides outside the gene matches: 5. CDR3 sequence: CASSYQLTSGRTDTQYF. CDR3 bases: TGTGCCAGCAGTTACCAGTTGACTAGCGGGAGGACAGATACGCAGTATTTT.

The chain joins TRBV4-1 to TRBJ2-3; 8 bases line up with TRBD2. In germline, CDR1 is MGHRA, CDR2 YSYEKL. V lost 1 base and J lost 3; bases outside the gene matches: 3. The CDR3 loop spans 15 amino acids. In DNA form, the CDR3 reads TGCGCCAGCAGCCAAGGGGGCGGGAGGACAGATACGCAGTATTTT. Translated, it gives CASSQGGGRTDTQYF.